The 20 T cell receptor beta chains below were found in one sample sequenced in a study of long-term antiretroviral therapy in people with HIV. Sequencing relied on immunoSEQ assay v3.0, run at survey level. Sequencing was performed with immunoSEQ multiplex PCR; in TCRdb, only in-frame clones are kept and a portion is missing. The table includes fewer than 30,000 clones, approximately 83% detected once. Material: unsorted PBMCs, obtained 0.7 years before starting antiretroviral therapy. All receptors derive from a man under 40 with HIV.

CDR3 sequence reads: CASSYWEGGSSYEQYF. The DNA of the CDR3 is TGTGCCAGCAGTTACTGGGAGGGTGGGAGCTCCTACGAGCAGTACTTC. This chain uses TRBV6-6 with TRBJ2-7; TRBD2 agrees at 7 bases. The CDR3 extends over 16 amino acids. Trimming cost V 1 base and J 0 bases; bases outside gene matches: 6. Germline CDR1 MNHNY, CDR2 SVGAGI (reference sequence).

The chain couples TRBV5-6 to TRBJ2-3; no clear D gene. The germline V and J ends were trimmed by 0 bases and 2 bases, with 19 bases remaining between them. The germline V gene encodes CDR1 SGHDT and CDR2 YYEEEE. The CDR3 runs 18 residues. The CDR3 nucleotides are TGTGCCAGCAGCTTGGTTATAGCTCTAGACCGAGACACAGATACGCAGTATTTT. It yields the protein CASSLVIALDRDTDTQYF.

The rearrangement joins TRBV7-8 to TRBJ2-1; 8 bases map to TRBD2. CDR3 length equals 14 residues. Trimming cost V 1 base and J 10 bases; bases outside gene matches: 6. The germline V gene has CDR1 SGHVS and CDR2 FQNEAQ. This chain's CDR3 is CASSLVGPGGEQFF. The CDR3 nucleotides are TGTGCCAGCAGCTTAGTGGGACCGGGAGGGGAGCAGTTCTTC.

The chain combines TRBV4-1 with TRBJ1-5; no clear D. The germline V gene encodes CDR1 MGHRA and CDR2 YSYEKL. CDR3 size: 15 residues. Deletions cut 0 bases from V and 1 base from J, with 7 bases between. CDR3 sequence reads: CASSQEVGSNQPQHF. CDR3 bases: TGCGCCAGCAGCCAAGAAGTGGGGAGCAATCAGCCCCAGCATTTT.

CDR3 residues: CASSPLGQGFREQYF. The CDR3 DNA sequence: TGTGCCAGCAGCCCACTGGGACAGGGTTTTCGCGAGCAGTACTTC. This chain links TRBV11-2 with TRBJ2-7, with TRBD1 identical over 9 bases. Germline assignment: CDR1 SGHAT and CDR2 FQNNGV. The CDR3 runs 15 residues. V shed 5 bases, J shed 6 bases, and the junction held 11 bases outside the gene matches.

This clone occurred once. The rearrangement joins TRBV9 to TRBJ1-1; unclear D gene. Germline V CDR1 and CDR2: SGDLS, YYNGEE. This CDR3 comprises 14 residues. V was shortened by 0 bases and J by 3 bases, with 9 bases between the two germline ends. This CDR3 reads CASSVGIGYTEAFF. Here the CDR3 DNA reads TGTGCCAGCAGCGTAGGGATCGGGTACACTGAAGCTTTCTTT.

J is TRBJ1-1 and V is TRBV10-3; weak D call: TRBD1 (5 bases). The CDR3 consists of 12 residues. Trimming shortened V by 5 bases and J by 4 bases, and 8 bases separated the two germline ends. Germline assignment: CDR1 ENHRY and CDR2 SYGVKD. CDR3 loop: CAISQGVTEAFF. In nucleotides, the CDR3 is TGTGCCATCAGTCAGGGAGTCACTGAAGCTTTCTTT.

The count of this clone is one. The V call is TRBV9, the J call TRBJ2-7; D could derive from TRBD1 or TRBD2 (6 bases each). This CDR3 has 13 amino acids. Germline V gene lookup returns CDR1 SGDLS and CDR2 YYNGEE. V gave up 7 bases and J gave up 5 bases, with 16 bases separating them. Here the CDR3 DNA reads TGTGCCAGCGGGGCCAGGGGAGGTAACGAGCAGTACTTC. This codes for CASGARGGNEQYF.

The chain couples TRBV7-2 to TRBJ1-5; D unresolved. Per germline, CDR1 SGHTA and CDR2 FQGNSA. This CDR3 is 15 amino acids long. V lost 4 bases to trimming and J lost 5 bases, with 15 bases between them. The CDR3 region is CASSSTTSGDQPQHF. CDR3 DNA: TGTGCCAGCAGCTCAACTACCTCAGGCGATCAGCCCCAGCATTTT. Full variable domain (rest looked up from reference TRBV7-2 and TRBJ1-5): GAGVSQSPSNKVTEKGKDVELRCDPISGHTALYWYRQSLGQGLEFLIYFQGNSAPDKSGLPSDRFSAERTGGSVSTLTIQRTQQEDSAVYLCASSSTTSGDQPQHFGDGTRLSIL.

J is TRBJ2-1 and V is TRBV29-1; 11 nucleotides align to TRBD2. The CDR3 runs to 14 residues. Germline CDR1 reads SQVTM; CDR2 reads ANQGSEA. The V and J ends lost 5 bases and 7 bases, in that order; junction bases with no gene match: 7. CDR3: CSVTTSGVVNEQFF. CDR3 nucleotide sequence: TGCAGCGTTACGACTAGCGGGGTAGTTAATGAGCAGTTCTTC.

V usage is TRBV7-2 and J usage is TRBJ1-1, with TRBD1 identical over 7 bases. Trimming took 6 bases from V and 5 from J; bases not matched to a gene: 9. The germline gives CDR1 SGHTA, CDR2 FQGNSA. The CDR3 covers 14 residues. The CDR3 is CASRTTGVDTEAFF. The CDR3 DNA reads TGTGCCAGCAGGACAACAGGGGTAGATACTGAAGCTTTCTTT. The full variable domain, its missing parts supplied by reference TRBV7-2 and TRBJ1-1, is GAGVSQSPSNKVTEKGKDVELRCDPISGHTALYWYRQSLGQGLEFLIYFQGNSAPDKSGLPSDRFSAERTGGSVSTLTIQRTQQEDSAVYLCASRTTGVDTEAFFGQGTRLTVV.

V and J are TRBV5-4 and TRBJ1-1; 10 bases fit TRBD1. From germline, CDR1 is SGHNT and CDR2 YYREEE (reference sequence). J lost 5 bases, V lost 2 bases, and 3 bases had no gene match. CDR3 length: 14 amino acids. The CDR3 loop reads CASSFDRGLTEAFF. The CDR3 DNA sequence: TGTGCCAGCAGCTTCGACAGGGGGCTTACTGAAGCTTTCTTT. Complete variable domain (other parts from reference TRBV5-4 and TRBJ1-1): ETGVTQSPTHLIKTRGQQVTLRCSSQSGHNTVSWYQQALGQGPQFIFQYYREEENGRGNFPPRFSGLQFPNYSSELNVNALELDDSALYLCASSFDRGLTEAFFGQGTRLTVV.

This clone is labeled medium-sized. The CDR3 loop is CASSQDQGGQADGYTF. The CDR3 DNA reads TGTGCCAGCAGCCAAGATCAGGGGGGACAGGCGGATGGCTACACCTTC. The chain is built from TRBV14 and TRBJ1-2; 8 nucleotides line up with TRBD1. Germline values: CDR1 SGHDN, CDR2 FVKESK. The V and J ends lost 0 bases and 6 bases, in that order; junction bases with no gene match: 9. The CDR3 spans 16 residues.

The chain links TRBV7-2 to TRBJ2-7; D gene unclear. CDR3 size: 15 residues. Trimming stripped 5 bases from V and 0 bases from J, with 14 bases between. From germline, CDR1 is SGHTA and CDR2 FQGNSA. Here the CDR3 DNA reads TGTGCCAGCAGCCGAACCCCAAAAAGCTCCTACGAGCAGTACTTC. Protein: CASSRTPKSSYEQYF.

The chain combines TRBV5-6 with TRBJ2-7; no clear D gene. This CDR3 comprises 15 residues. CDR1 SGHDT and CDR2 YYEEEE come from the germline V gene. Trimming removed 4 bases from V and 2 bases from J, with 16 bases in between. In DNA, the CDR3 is TGTGCCAGCAGCCAAGCCGGAAAGGGCCCCTACGAGCAGTACTTC. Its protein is CASSQAGKGPYEQYF.

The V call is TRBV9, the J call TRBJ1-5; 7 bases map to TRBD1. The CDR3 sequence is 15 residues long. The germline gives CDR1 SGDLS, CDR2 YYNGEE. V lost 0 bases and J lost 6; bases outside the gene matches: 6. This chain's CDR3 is CASSVGPSGGQPQHF. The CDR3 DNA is TGTGCCAGCAGCGTAGGACCTTCAGGGGGTCAGCCCCAGCATTTT.

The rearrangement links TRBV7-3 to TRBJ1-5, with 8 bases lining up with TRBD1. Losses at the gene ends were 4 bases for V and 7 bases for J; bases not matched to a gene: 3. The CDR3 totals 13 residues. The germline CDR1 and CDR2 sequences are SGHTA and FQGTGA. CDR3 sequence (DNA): TGTGCCAGCAGCTCCACAGGGGGGCAGCCCCAGCATTTT. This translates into CASSSTGGQPQHF.

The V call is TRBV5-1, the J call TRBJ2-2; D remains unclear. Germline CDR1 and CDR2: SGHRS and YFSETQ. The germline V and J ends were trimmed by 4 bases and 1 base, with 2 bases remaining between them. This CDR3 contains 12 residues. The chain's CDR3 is CASSENTGELFF. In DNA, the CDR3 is TGCGCCAGCAGCGAGAACACCGGGGAGCTGTTTTTT.

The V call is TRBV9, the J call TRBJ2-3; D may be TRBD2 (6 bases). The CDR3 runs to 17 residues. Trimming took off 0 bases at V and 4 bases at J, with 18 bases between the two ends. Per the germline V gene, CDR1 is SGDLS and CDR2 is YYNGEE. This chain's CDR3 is CASSVALRLETSDTQYF. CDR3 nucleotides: TGTGCCAGCAGCGTAGCCCTTCGACTAGAGACGTCAGATACGCAGTATTTT.

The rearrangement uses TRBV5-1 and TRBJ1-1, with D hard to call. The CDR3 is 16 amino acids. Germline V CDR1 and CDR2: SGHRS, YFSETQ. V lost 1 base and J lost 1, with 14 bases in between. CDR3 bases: TGCGCCAGCAGCTTGCCACCAGGCCCGCGGAACACTGAAGCTTTCTTT. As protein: CASSLPPGPRNTEAFF.